Following are 17 T cell receptor beta chains from one sample sequenced in a study of blood T cells in healthy people across ages. Then a second PCR, running roughly 7 to 11 cycles, was carried out with a sample-barcoded 5' primer and a J-beta primer mix. TCRdb reprocessed the 5' RACE reads via MiXCR and lists one record per CDR3 protein. The sample shows roughly 800,000 distinct CDR3 sequences, approximately 53% of them seen only once. Specimen: blood. The receptor source for this set is an elderly man in good health.

The V call is TRBV2, the J call TRBJ1-4; no firm D call. CDR3 length: 15 residues. Germline values: CDR1 SNHLY, CDR2 FYNNEI. Trimming removed 6 bases at V and 8 bases at J, with 19 bases between. The CDR3 region has the DNA TGTGCCAGCAGCGGGAATAGGGTGGAGTACGAAAAACTGTTTTTT. This gives the protein CASSGNRVEYEKLFF. Combining the CDR3 with reference TRBV2 and TRBJ1-4 gives the whole variable domain EPEVTQTPSHQVTQMGQEVILRCVPISNHLYFYWYRQILGQKVEFLVSFYNNEISEKSEIFDDQFSVERPDGSNFTLKIRSTKLEDSAMYFCASSGNRVEYEKLFFGSGTQLSVL.

The CDR3 sequence is CSAAGGKSNTGELFF. The CDR3 DNA is TGCAGCGCCGCGGGGGGGAAATCGAACACCGGGGAGCTGTTTTTT. This rearrangement joins TRBV29-1 to TRBJ2-2; the match to TRBD2 covers 9 bases. The CDR3 spans 15 residues. Germline assignment: CDR1 SQVTM and CDR2 ANQGSEA. V lost 7 bases, J lost 0 bases, and 6 bases stayed unmatched.

As DNA, the CDR3 is TGTGCCAGCAGCGCAGACAGGGGGAATACGCAGTATTTT. Protein: CASSADRGNTQYF. The chain links TRBV7-2 to TRBJ2-3, with 9 positions matching TRBD1. V dropped 5 bases and J dropped 7; count of bases not matched to a gene: 4. The CDR3 loop spans 13 amino acids. CDR1 is SGHTA and CDR2 is FQGNSA in the germline V gene.

The chain joins TRBV11-2 to TRBJ2-3; perhaps TRBD1 as D (7 bases). The CDR3 is 15 amino acids. V lost 4 bases, J lost 14 bases, and 25 bases lay in between. Germline-derived CDR1 and CDR2 are SGHAT and FQNNGV. The CDR3 here is CASSSPGRRDRYAYF. The CDR3 coding sequence is TGTGCCAGCAGCTCGCCCGGGAGACGGGACAGATACGCGTATTTT.

V and J are TRBV6-1 and TRBJ2-3; tentative D call: TRBD1 (6 bases). Trimming shortened V by 6 bases and J by 6 bases, and 16 bases separated the two germline ends. CDR3 length: 14 amino acids. Germline CDR1 reads MNHNS; CDR2 reads SASEGT. CDR3 loop: CASSPPGARDTQYF. Written as DNA, the CDR3 is TGTGCCAGCAGCCCCCCAGGGGCCCGGGATACGCAGTATTTT.

This clonotype appeared a few times. The chain joins TRBV6-5 to TRBJ2-1, with 7 bases lining up with TRBD2. Trimming removed 2 bases from V and 7 bases from J; junction bases left unmatched: 11. The CDR3 totals 16 residues. Per germline, CDR1 MNHEY and CDR2 SVGAGI. The CDR3 region is CASSYALWGGPNEQFF. CDR3 DNA sequence: TGTGCCAGCAGTTACGCACTCTGGGGAGGGCCGAATGAGCAGTTCTTC.

This clonotype has a handful of counts. The rearrangement joins TRBV5-8 to TRBJ2-4; 7 positions agree with TRBD1. Per the germline V gene, CDR1 is SGHTS and CDR2 is YDEGEE. This CDR3 region has 16 residues. After removal of 4 bases from V and 0 bases from J, the junction contained 7 bases not matched to a gene. Here the CDR3 DNA reads TGTGCCAGCAGCGGCAGGGGGAGACTAGCCAAAAACATTCAGTACTTC. Protein product: CASSGRGRLAKNIQYF.

The genes are TRBV15 and TRBJ1-6; 9 bases agree with TRBD1. Per germline, CDR1 LNHNV and CDR2 YYDKDF (reference sequence). J gave up 8 bases and V 5 bases, and 4 bases lay outside the gene matches. This CDR3 is built from 14 residues. The CDR3 DNA is TGTGCCACCAGCTCCAGGACAGGGGATTCACCCCTCCACTTT. Translation: CATSSRTGDSPLHF.

This clonotype was observed a handful of times. The chain is built from TRBV29-1 and TRBJ1-1; D possibly corresponds to TRBD1 (5 bases). This CDR3 region has 12 residues. V was clipped by 4 bases and J by 4 bases, with 10 bases between them. Germline V gene data show CDR1 as SQVTM and CDR2 as ANQGSEA. DNA of the CDR3: TGCAGCGTTGTTATTAGGGGCACTGAAGCTTTCTTT. This codes for CSVVIRGTEAFF.

V usage is TRBV21-1 and J usage is TRBJ2-1; the tabulated D call, TRBD1, remains unverified against the DNA. TRBV21-1 is marked as a pseudogene. The CDR3 is made up of 14 amino acids. The CDR3 nucleotides read TGTGCCAGCAGCCTCGGCCCCATATACAATGAGCAGTTCTTC. As protein: CASSLGPIYNEQFF.

The CDR3 loop reads CASSIGGYEQYF. The CDR3 DNA reads TGTGCCAGCAGTATAGGGGGGTACGAGCAGTACTTC. The chain combines TRBV2 with TRBJ2-7; D assignment may be TRBD1 or TRBD2 (6 bases each). There are 12 residues in the CDR3. Germline V gives CDR1 SNHLY, CDR2 FYNNEI. With 5 bases removed from V and 4 bases from J, the gap between germline ends came to 9 bases.

The V call is TRBV3-1, the J call TRBJ2-1; no reliable D call. CDR3 size: 18 residues. Germline CDR1 reads LGHDT; CDR2 reads YNNKEL (reference sequence). V was pared by 0 bases and J by 5 bases, with 20 bases between. The CDR3 region has the DNA TGTGCCAGCAGCCAAGAAGGTCTCAGGACGGCTGGGGACAATGAGCAGTTCTTC. Translation: CASSQEGLRTAGDNEQFF.

The chain combines TRBV12-3 or TRBV12-4 with TRBJ2-1; 10 nucleotides line up with TRBD2. The V segment lost 7 bases and the J segment 4 bases; nucleotides outside the gene matches: 4. The CDR3 has 14 residues. For the CDR3, the DNA is TGTGCCAGCACCCGACTAGCGGGTTACAATGAGCAGTTCTTC. Translating gives CASTRLAGYNEQFF.

This chain links TRBV28 with TRBJ2-2; unclear D gene. The CDR3 spans 15 residues. With 2 bases removed from V and 5 bases from J, the gap between germline ends came to 12 bases. CDR1 is MDHEN, CDR2 SYDVKM, per germline. The CDR3 DNA follows: TGTGCCAGCAGTTTAAGCCAGGATTTAACCGGGGAGCTGTTTTTT. This translates into CASSLSQDLTGELFF.

Concerning this clonotype itself: The junction does not match germline at one end; this may be a read error. The chain recombines TRBV11-2 with TRBJ2-7; 8 nucleotides line up with TRBD1. This CDR3 comprises 17 residues. Germline V gives CDR1 SGHAT, CDR2 FQNNGV. The CDR3 nucleotides are TGTGCCCGCAGCGGTCGGAACCGGGACAGGTTAAACTACGAGCAGTACTTC. Translating it yields CARSGRNRDRLNYEQYF.

The chain has TRBV4-1 and TRBJ2-1; D is perhaps TRBD1 or TRBD2 (5 bases each). The J call may be incorrect, as the DNA end agrees better with TRBJ2-7. CDR3 size: 14 residues. CDR1 MGHRA and CDR2 YSYEKL come from the germline V gene. The CDR3 region is CASSQEGVGVEQYF. The CDR3 nucleotides are TGCGCCAGCAGCCAAGAGGGGGTGGGGGTCGAGCAGTACTTC.

With respect to this clonotype: This CDR3 fails to terminate in the conserved phenylalanine or tryptophan, so it likely reflects a read error. This chain links TRBV5-1 with TRBJ2-1; 8 positions match TRBD1. The CDR3 is 15 residues long. Germline V lookup: CDR1 SGHRS, CDR2 YFSETQ. V dropped 4 bases and J dropped 2; count of bases not matched to a gene: 5. This CDR3 reads CASSHGQGAYNEQFL. The DNA for the CDR3 is TGCGCCAGCAGCCACGGACAGGGCGCCTACAATGAGCAGTTCTTA.